The text below deals with one T cell receptor (beta chain). Its antigen remains unknown. Regarding donors, all were healthy bone marrow donors. This entry belongs to a study of cytomegalovirus exposure and HLA in healthy donors. Study-level points and caveats: The authors listed some 150 TCR beta chains as cytomegalovirus-associated. Among the most significant clusters, several appeared linked to common viral pathogens in a later analysis. Analyzed later, most CMV-associated TCR beta chains appeared HLA-restricted.

Use of 60 Vbeta and 13 Jbeta primers characterized the PCR. The protocol was immunoSEQ multiplex PCR, while the TCRdb copy is restricted to in-frame clones and leaves out a portion. The sample contains 150,000 or so clones, roughly 75% of which appear only once. Sequences were obtained from PBMCs. The clonotype originates from a man between 18 and 29 years old in good health and CMV-seropositive.

The CDR3 is CASSFGLEGTEAFF. DNA of the CDR3: TGCGCCAGCAGCTTCGGGCTGGAGGGGACTGAAGCTTTCTTT. The chain recombines TRBV5-1 with TRBJ1-1; maybe TRBD1 (5 bases). The CDR3 runs 14 residues. Germline V gene data show CDR1 as SGHRS and CDR2 as YFSETQ. The V end was cut by 2 bases, the J end by 5 bases, with 13 bases between.